The 21 T cell receptor beta chains below were found in one sample sequenced in a study of CD8+CD57+ T cells in acquired aplastic anemia. CDR3 and TCR beta VDJ profiling relied on genomic DNA as the template. TCRdb itself ran the reads through MiXCR, one entry per CDR3 protein. In the table there are 200,000 or so distinct CDR3 sequences, 64% of which are singletons. Sequencing was carried out using sorted CD4+, CD8+, or CD8+CD57+ T cells (not recorded which) from PBMCs. The receptors originated from a human donor with severe aplastic anemia or a healthy control (not recorded which).

The chain uses TRBV7-9 and TRBJ2-3; D is undetermined. Germline CDR1 reads SEHNR; CDR2 reads FQNEAQ (reference sequence). With 5 bases removed from V and 0 bases from J, the gap between germline ends came to 6 bases. The CDR3 loop spans 13 amino acids. The chain's CDR3 is CASSPLSTDTQYF. The CDR3 coding sequence is TGTGCCAGCAGCCCTCTAAGCACAGATACGCAGTATTTT.

This clonotype occurred once. The chain combines TRBV19 with TRBJ1-1; 7 bases agree with TRBD1. The junction had 4 bases not matched to a gene; V was cut back by 2 bases and J by 4 bases. Germline V gene lookup returns CDR1 LNHDA and CDR2 SQIVND (reference sequence). The length of the CDR3 is 14 residues. CDR3 protein: CASSITRDSTEAFF. CDR3 sequence (DNA): TGTGCCAGTAGTATAACACGGGACAGCACTGAAGCTTTCTTT.

This clonotype showed up just once. The chain is built from TRBV29-1 and TRBJ2-6; weak D call: TRBD1 (6 bases). With 2 bases removed from V and 1 base from J, the gap between germline ends came to 6 bases. The CDR3 has 14 amino acids. CDR1 and CDR2 (germline): SQVTM, ANQGSEA. The CDR3, as DNA: TGCAGCGTTGAAAGGGGGTCTGGGGCCAACGTCCTGACTTTC. Translated, it gives CSVERGSGANVLTF. The full variable domain, with the rest looked up from reference TRBV29-1 and TRBJ2-6, is SAVISQKPSRDICQRGTSLTIQCQVDSQVTMMFWYRQQPGQSLTLIATANQGSEATYESGFVIDKFPISRPNLTFSTLTVSNMSPEDSSIYLCSVERGSGANVLTFGAGSRLTVL.

This clonotype was observed a handful of times. A much larger clone lies a single base off, so this may be a read error. This chain joins TRBV20-1 and TRBJ2-7; D remains unclear. The CDR3 sequence is 15 residues long. Trimming pared 1 base from V and 2 bases from J, leaving 15 bases between. Germline values: CDR1 DFQATT, CDR2 SNEGSKA (reference sequence). The DNA of the CDR3 is TGCAGTGCTAGAGGAATCGGCGACTCTCCCTACGAGCAGTACTTC. Protein: CSARGIGDSPYEQYF.

The rearrangement uses TRBV29-1 and TRBJ2-3; D might be TRBD2 (6 bases). Per the germline V gene, CDR1 is SQVTM and CDR2 is ANQGSEA. V gave up 4 bases and J gave up 0 bases, with 20 bases separating them. This CDR3 has 17 amino acids. CDR3 bases: TGCAGCGTTGGATCCAGGTCGACTAGTGCTAGCACAGATACGCAGTATTTT. It encodes CSVGSRSTSASTDTQYF.

Many counts were recorded for this clonotype. The chain joins TRBV7-8 to TRBJ2-7, with D unclear. The germline V gene has CDR1 SGHVS and CDR2 FQNEAQ. This CDR3 contains 15 residues. The V gene lost 1 base and the J gene lost 1 base, with 11 bases spanning the gap. The CDR3 loop is CASSLVQGPSYEQYF. The CDR3 DNA sequence: TGTGCCAGCAGCTTAGTGCAAGGACCATCCTACGAGCAGTACTTC. The full variable domain, completed using reference TRBV7-8 and TRBJ2-7, is GAGVSQSPRYKVAKRGQDVALRCDPISGHVSLFWYQQALGQGPEFLTYFQNEAQLDKSGLPSDRFFAERPEGSVSTLKIQRTQQEDSAVYLCASSLVQGPSYEQYFGPGTRLTVT.

The genes are TRBV18 and TRBJ1-1; D unresolved. The CDR3 loop spans 13 amino acids. V lost 5 bases and J lost 2, with 9 bases in between. Germline-derived CDR1 and CDR2 are KGHSH and LQKENI. In nucleotides, the CDR3 is TGTGCCAGCTCATCCAAAAAAAACACTGAAGCTTTCTTT. This codes for CASSSKKNTEAFF.

The chain has TRBV9 and TRBJ2-7; 9 nucleotides line up with TRBD2. The CDR3 covers 16 residues. Trimming at V came to 4 bases and at J to 4 bases, leaving 12 bases not matched to a gene. Germline V lookup: CDR1 SGDLS, CDR2 YYNGEE. CDR3 loop: CASSPLISSGAYEQYF. The CDR3 nucleotides read TGTGCCAGCAGCCCCCTCATTTCTAGCGGGGCTTACGAGCAGTACTTC.

This clonotype was detected many times. The chain links TRBV19 to TRBJ1-1; 7 nucleotides align to TRBD1. V shed 4 bases and J 1 base; nucleotides not matched to a gene: 6. Germline lookup yields CDR1 LNHDA and CDR2 SQIVND (reference sequence). The CDR3 totals 15 residues. This chain's CDR3 is CASSTPGQSNTEAFF. In nucleotides, the CDR3 is TGTGCCAGTAGTACTCCGGGACAGTCGAACACTGAAGCTTTCTTT.

The V gene is TRBV5-1, the J gene TRBJ2-3, with TRBD2 identical over 7 bases. Unmatched junction bases numbered 4, after V lost 2 bases and J lost 1 base. Germline CDR1 reads SGHRS; CDR2 reads YFSETQ. This CDR3 is 15 amino acids long. The DNA of the CDR3 is TGCGCCAGCAGCTTTGGGGGGGAACGCACAGATACGCAGTATTTT. It is translated as CASSFGGERTDTQYF. Full variable domain (rest looked up from reference TRBV5-1 and TRBJ2-3): KAGVTQTPRYLIKTRGQQVTLSCSPISGHRSVSWYQQTPGQGLQFLFEYFSETQRNKGNFPGRFSGRQFSNSRSEMNVSTLELGDSALYLCASSFGGERTDTQYFGPGTRLTVL.

J is TRBJ2-1 and V is TRBV20-1; no firm D call. V lost 0 bases and J lost 7, with 10 bases in between. The CDR3 is 13 amino acids. Germline V gene sequence: CDR1 DFQATT, CDR2 SNEGSKA (reference sequence). This CDR3 is CSARESGRNEQFF. As DNA, the CDR3 is TGCAGTGCTAGAGAGTCCGGGCGGAATGAGCAGTTCTTC.

This clonotype was seen many times. The V gene is TRBV19, the J gene TRBJ1-1, with unresolved D. The germline V gene encodes CDR1 LNHDA and CDR2 SQIVND (reference sequence). The CDR3 has 11 residues. Trimming shortened V by 3 bases and J by 6 bases, and 5 bases separated the two germline ends. CDR3 region: CASSMSAEAFF. The CDR3 DNA sequence: TGTGCCAGTAGTATGTCTGCTGAAGCTTTCTTT.

Notes on this clonotype: Germline is not matched at one junction end, which may reflect a read error. V usage is TRBV25-1 and J usage is TRBJ1-4; TRBD1 might be the D (5 bases). Germline values: CDR1 MGHDK, CDR2 SYGVNS. CDR3 length: 14 amino acids. DNA of the CDR3: TGTGCCAGCAGTGAACGGGGGGTTGGGGAAAAACTGCTTTTT. Encoded protein: CASSERGVGEKLLF.

The chain uses TRBV11-3 and TRBJ2-3; D call uncertain. Per the germline V gene, CDR1 is SGHNT and CDR2 is YENEEA. The CDR3 loop spans 12 amino acids. The V gene lost 5 bases and the J gene lost 4 bases, with 7 bases spanning the gap. CDR3 sequence (DNA): TGTGCCAGCAGCAAACGAGCAGATACGCAGTATTTT. Protein sequence: CASSKRADTQYF.

The chain combines TRBV7-3 with TRBJ1-1, with D hard to call. CDR3 length equals 15 residues. Looked up from germline, CDR1 is SGHTA and CDR2 is FQGTGA. Trimming removed 5 bases at V and 1 base at J, with 14 bases between. The CDR3 protein is CASSGFTWGNTEAFF. In nucleotides, the CDR3 is TGTGCCAGCAGCGGATTCACGTGGGGGAACACTGAAGCTTTCTTT.

The rearrangement joins TRBV7-2 to TRBJ2-7; weak D call: TRBD1 (6 bases). Germline V CDR1 and CDR2: SGHTA, FQGNSA. This CDR3 has 16 amino acids. V was cut by 3 bases and J by 0 bases, with 15 bases left in between. The DNA of the CDR3 is TGTGCCAGCAGCTTGGACCGGACAGTGCCCTCCTACGAGCAGTACTTC. It is translated as CASSLDRTVPSYEQYF.

Ten or more counts support this clonotype. This chain connects TRBV5-6 to TRBJ1-1; D not certain. Per the germline V gene, CDR1 is SGHDT and CDR2 is YYEEEE. V lost 3 bases, J lost 8 bases, and 11 bases lay in between. This CDR3 comprises 12 residues. DNA for the CDR3: TGTGCCAGCAGCTCCGGGAACCTAGAAGCTTTCTTT. It codes for CASSSGNLEAFF.

This clonotype was found many times. This sequence joins TRBV12-3 or TRBV12-4 and TRBJ2-7, with TRBD1 as a possible D gene (5 bases). V gave up 6 bases and J gave up 7 bases, with 22 bases separating them. The CDR3 is 15 residues long. The CDR3 loop reads CASRSNLGPGWEQYF. The CDR3 region has the DNA TGTGCCAGCAGGTCAAATTTGGGGCCGGGTTGGGAGCAGTACTTC.

DNA for the CDR3: TGCAGTGCTAGAGATATCGGGGAGCTCTACGAGCAGTACTTC. Residues: CSARDIGELYEQYF. The J gene is TRBJ2-7, the V gene TRBV20-1, with D possibly TRBD2 on 5 matching bases. Trimming stripped 0 bases from V and 3 bases from J, with 12 bases between. The CDR3 contains 14 residues. Germline V gene data show CDR1 as DFQATT and CDR2 as SNEGSKA (reference sequence).

The chain joins TRBV29-1 to TRBJ1-1; no firm D call. The CDR3 covers 15 residues. CDR1 and CDR2 (germline): SQVTM, ANQGSEA. The V and J ends lost 2 bases and 4 bases respectively, with 17 bases between them. CDR3: CSVERRIGLFTEAFF. The CDR3, as DNA: TGCAGCGTTGAAAGGAGGATAGGGCTATTCACTGAAGCTTTCTTT.

This clonotype appeared once. This CDR3 reads CASSTGDQKPQHF. CDR3 sequence (DNA): TGTGCCAGTAGTACGGGGGACCAAAAGCCCCAGCATTTT. This chain connects TRBV19 to TRBJ1-5; a possible D gene is TRBD1 (5 bases). The CDR3 length is 13 residues. Trimming cost V 4 bases and J 8 bases, with 12 bases left between them. Germline-derived CDR1 and CDR2 are LNHDA and SQIVND (reference sequence).